This T cell receptor (beta chain) was recovered during a study of T-cell reconstitution after alpha-beta-depleted transplantation in children. This clonotype was seen ten or more times. Its antigen is not identified. The limits of the CDR3 on the DNA are not certain, so only TCRdb's listed CDR3 is given. Study conclusions and caveats: From newly produced T cells came most of the T-cell counts and diversity one year after transplant. Recipient T cells and thymic progenitors that survived gave rise to the high TCRbeta diversity observed at day 60 in some patients.

Unique molecular identifiers were used to barcode this TCRbeta library. From the PCR reads, TCRdb called clonotypes with MiXCR, one entry per CDR3 protein. This sample has almost 250,000 distinct CDR3 sequences, with 25% found just once. Germline V lookup: CDR1 SGDLS, CDR2 YYNGEE. Counting both end residues, the CDR3 totals 15 amino acids. The chain is built from TRBV9 and TRBJ2-5. The origin of this receptor is a girl aged 2 to 9 with Fanconi anemia, due to receive a stem cell transplant. The specimen comprised PBMCs, sampled before TCRalphabeta/CD19-depleted stem cell transplant. The CDR3 here is CASSTSGWYQETQYF.